This T cell receptor (beta chain) was sequenced during a study of regulatory T cells in long-lasting Graves disease. Study results and caveats: Under persistent disease, TRBV28, TRBJ1-2 and TRBJ2-5 were used preferentially.

In building TCR beta libraries, iRepertoire HTBI primers were used together with Arm-PCR of CDR3 regions. TCRdb recomputed calls from the multiplex PCR reads with MiXCR, one row per CDR3 protein. The profile shows about 470,000 distinct CDR3 sequences, more than 20% of them singletons. This sample's time point: persistent/refractory GD, antithyroid drugs over 5 years with positive TRAb. The TCR library was prepared using RNA isolated from PBMCs. V was pared by 6 bases and J by 1 base, with 12 bases between. Looked up from germline, CDR1 is DFQATT and CDR2 is SNEGSKA (reference sequence). CDR3 length: 13 amino acids. This clonotype was counted at least ten times. Its antigen is as yet unknown.

The source is a female donor with Graves disease. The chain combines TRBV20-1 with TRBJ1-1; D is perhaps TRBD1 (6 bases). This specimen was peripheral blood mononuclear cells (PBMCs), taken when the disease was refractory, from a patient treated with antithyroid drugs. The CDR3 DNA reads TGCAGTGCGCCGTCCAGGGGGAACACTGAAGCTTTCTTT. Amino acid sequence: CSAPSRGNTEAFF.